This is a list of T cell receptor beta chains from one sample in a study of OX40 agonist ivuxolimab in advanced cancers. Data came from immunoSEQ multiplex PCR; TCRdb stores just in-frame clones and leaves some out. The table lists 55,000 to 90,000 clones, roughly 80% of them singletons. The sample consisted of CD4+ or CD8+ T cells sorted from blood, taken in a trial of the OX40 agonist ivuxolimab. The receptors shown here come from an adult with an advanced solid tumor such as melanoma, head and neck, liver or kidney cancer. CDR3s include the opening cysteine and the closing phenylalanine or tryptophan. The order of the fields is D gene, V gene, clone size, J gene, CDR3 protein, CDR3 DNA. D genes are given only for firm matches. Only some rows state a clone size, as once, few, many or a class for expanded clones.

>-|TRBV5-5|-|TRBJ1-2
CASSLIEDYYGYTF
TGTGCCAGCAGCTTGATAGAGGACTACTATGGCTACACCTTC
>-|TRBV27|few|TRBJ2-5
CASSNRGGQETQYF
TGTGCCAGCAGTAACAGGGGGGGTCAAGAGACCCAGTACTTC
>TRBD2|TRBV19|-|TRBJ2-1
CATSELAGGPYEQFF
TGTGCCACCTCGGAACTTGCGGGGGGGCCTTATGAGCAGTTCTTC
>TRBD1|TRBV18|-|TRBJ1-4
CASSRQGTLTNEKLFF
TGTGCCAGCTCACGACAGGGGACCTTAACTAATGAAAAACTGTTTTTT
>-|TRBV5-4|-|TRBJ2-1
CASSPTSQGGAYNEQFF
TGTGCCAGCAGCCCTACGTCCCAAGGAGGGGCCTACAATGAGCAGTTCTTC
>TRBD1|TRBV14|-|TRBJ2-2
CASSQSGTGWTGELFF
TGTGCCAGCAGCCAGTCCGGGACAGGGTGGACCGGGGAGCTGTTTTTT
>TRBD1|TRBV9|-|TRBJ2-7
CASSVGTGGGGGQYF
TGTGCCAGCAGCGTAGGGACAGGGGGCGGAGGCGGGCAGTACTTC
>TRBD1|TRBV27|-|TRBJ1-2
CASSSDPGQGAGGYTF
TGTGCCAGCAGTTCCGATCCGGGACAGGGGGCGGGGGGCTACACCTTC
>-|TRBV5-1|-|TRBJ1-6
CASSLSAADNSPLHF
TGCGCCAGCAGCTTGTCCGCGGCAGATAATTCACCCCTCCACTTT
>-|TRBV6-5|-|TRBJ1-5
CASRHTGNSNQPQHF
TGTGCCAGCAGACACACCGGCAATAGCAATCAGCCCCAGCATTTT
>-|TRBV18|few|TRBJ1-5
CASSPSSSNQPQHF
TGTGCCAGCTCACCATCCAGTAGCAATCAGCCCCAGCATTTT
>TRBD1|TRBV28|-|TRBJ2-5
CASSPSAGGQGPTLGQYF
TGTGCCAGCAGTCCCTCTGCCGGAGGACAGGGTCCCACGCTGGGCCAGTACTTC
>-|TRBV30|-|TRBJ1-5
CAWSVGNQVTQPQHF
TGTGCCTGGAGTGTAGGCAACCAGGTTACTCAGCCCCAGCATTTT
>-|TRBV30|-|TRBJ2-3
CAWRMVGLVTDTQYF
TGTGCCTGGAGAATGGTGGGACTCGTCACAGATACGCAGTATTTT
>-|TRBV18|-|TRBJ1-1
CASSPGRIPRAEAFF
TGTGCCAGCTCACCAGGGCGGATCCCTAGGGCTGAAGCTTTCTTT
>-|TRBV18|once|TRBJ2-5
CASSPTDRGWETQYF
TGTGCCAGCTCACCAACAGACCGGGGGTGGGAGACCCAGTACTTC
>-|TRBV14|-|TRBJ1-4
CASSRTLNEKLFF
TGTGCCAGCAGCCGAACACTTAATGAAAAACTGTTTTTT
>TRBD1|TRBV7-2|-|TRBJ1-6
CASSTRGRNSPLHF
TGTGCCAGCAGCACCAGGGGGCGTAATTCACCCCTCCACTTT
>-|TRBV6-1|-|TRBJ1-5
CASSLQTNQPQHF
TGTGCCAGCAGTCTGCAGACCAATCAGCCCCAGCATTTT
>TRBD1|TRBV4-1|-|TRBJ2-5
CASSHQNPAGGETQYF
TGCGCCAGCAGCCACCAAAATCCCGCAGGGGGAGAGACCCAGTACTTC
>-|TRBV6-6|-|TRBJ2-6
CASSYGPTGANVLTF
TGTGCCAGCAGTTACGGGCCTACTGGGGCCAACGTCCTGACTTTC
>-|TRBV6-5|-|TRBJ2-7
CASSYRADEQYF
TGTGCCAGCAGTTACAGGGCTGACGAGCAGTACTTC
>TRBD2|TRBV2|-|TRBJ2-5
CASTRAGTRVRETQYF
TGTGCCAGCACCCGGGCAGGGACTAGGGTTCGGGAGACCCAGTACTTC